The 9 T cell receptor beta chains below were found in one sample sequenced in a study of radiotherapy plus CTLA-4 blockade in lung cancer. The assay was immunoSEQ multiplex PCR, and TCRdb's table has in-frame clones only and misses some. The sample consists of some 71,000 clones, approximately 79% of them appearing once. This material consisted of peripheral blood, taken from a patient treated with radiotherapy plus ipilimumab. These receptors were obtained from a human donor with non-small cell lung cancer whose response to radiotherapy plus ipilimumab could not be evaluated. Some clones in this sample may be carry-over from other donors' samples.

The J gene is TRBJ1-4, the V gene TRBV6-1, with unresolved D. V lost 4 bases and J lost 5, with 17 bases in between. CDR1 is MNHNS, CDR2 SASEGT, per germline. There are 16 residues in the CDR3. CDR3 protein: CASSGLRPYSNEKLFF. The CDR3 DNA sequence: TGTGCCAGCAGTGGGCTCAGGCCTTACTCCAATGAAAAACTGTTTTTT.

The table lists this clone with a few counts. The chain joins TRBV10-3 to TRBJ1-6; 8 nucleotides line up with TRBD1. Germline values: CDR1 ENHRY, CDR2 SYGVKD. The V gene end was trimmed by 8 bases and the J gene end by 5 bases; junction bases not matched to a gene: 11. CDR3 size: 16 residues. CDR3 loop: CAIGDHRGRDNSPLHF. Here the CDR3 DNA reads TGTGCCATCGGCGATCACAGGGGGAGGGATAATTCACCCCTCCACTTT.

The rearrangement uses TRBV7-2 and TRBJ2-3; no clear D gene. Germline V lookup: CDR1 SGHTA, CDR2 FQGNSA. The CDR3 is 14 residues long. Deletions cut 7 bases from V and 4 bases from J, with 15 bases between. In DNA form, the CDR3 reads TGTGCCAGCACCCAGCCCTCAGGTTCAGATACGCAGTATTTT. Translated, it gives CASTQPSGSDTQYF. Drawing the rest from reference TRBV7-2 and TRBJ2-3, the complete variable domain is GAGVSQSPSNKVTEKGKDVELRCDPISGHTALYWYRQSLGQGLEFLIYFQGNSAPDKSGLPSDRFSAERTGGSVSTLTIQRTQQEDSAVYLCASTQPSGSDTQYFGPGTRLTVL.

The chain combines TRBV28 with TRBJ1-6; 10 nucleotides align to TRBD1. Germline CDR1 and CDR2: MDHEN and SYDVKM. V lost 5 bases, J lost 9 bases, and 10 bases stayed unmatched. The CDR3 extends over 16 amino acids. The CDR3 sequence: CASSRRTGGVGSPLHF. The CDR3 nucleotides are TGTGCCAGCAGTAGACGGACAGGGGGTGTTGGTTCACCCCTCCACTTT.

The V gene is TRBV6-1, the J gene TRBJ2-1, with D possibly being TRBD2 (5 bases). The V gene's germline CDR1 is MNHNS and CDR2 SASEGT. The CDR3 extends over 12 amino acids. V was cut by 6 bases and J by 4 bases, with 7 bases left in between. CDR3 nucleotide sequence: TGTGCCAGCAGGAGGGATTACAATGAGCAGTTCTTC. It translates to CASRRDYNEQFF.

The CDR3 DNA reads as TGTGCCAGCAGCGGGTTAGAGAGGGCCTATGGCTACACCTTC. It translates to CASSGLERAYGYTF. This chain connects TRBV9 to TRBJ1-2; D gene uncertain. The CDR3 is 14 amino acids. Per germline, CDR1 SGDLS and CDR2 YYNGEE. With 3 bases removed from V and 4 bases from J, the gap between germline ends came to 13 bases.

The chain uses TRBV4-3 and TRBJ2-2; D is possibly TRBD2 (5 bases). Per the germline V gene, CDR1 is LGHNA and CDR2 is YSLEER. The CDR3 sequence is 15 residues long. With 5 bases removed from V and 4 bases from J, the gap between germline ends came to 14 bases. This CDR3 is CASSFTRGRTGELFF. The CDR3 DNA follows: TGCGCCAGCAGCTTTACCCGGGGTCGCACCGGGGAGCTGTTTTTT.

The V call is TRBV19, the J call TRBJ1-5; D possibly corresponds to TRBD1 (6 bases). Germline V gene sequence: CDR1 LNHDA, CDR2 SQIVND (reference sequence). This CDR3 spans 14 amino acids. The V end lost 0 bases, the J end lost 5 bases, and 8 bases lay between the germline ends. In nucleotides, the CDR3 is TGTGCCAGTAGTATAGATAGGACAGATCAGCCCCAGCATTTT. It specifies CASSIDRTDQPQHF.

J is TRBJ2-7 and V is TRBV10-3; possible D gene TRBD2, 5 bases. Germline lookup yields CDR1 ENHRY and CDR2 SYGVKD. V lost 0 bases to trimming and J lost 2 bases, with 14 bases between them. The CDR3 loop spans 16 amino acids. Written as DNA, the CDR3 is TGTGCCATCAGTGAGTCGAGGCCGGGGTTTGCCTACGAGCAGTACTTC. Translation gives CAISESRPGFAYEQYF.